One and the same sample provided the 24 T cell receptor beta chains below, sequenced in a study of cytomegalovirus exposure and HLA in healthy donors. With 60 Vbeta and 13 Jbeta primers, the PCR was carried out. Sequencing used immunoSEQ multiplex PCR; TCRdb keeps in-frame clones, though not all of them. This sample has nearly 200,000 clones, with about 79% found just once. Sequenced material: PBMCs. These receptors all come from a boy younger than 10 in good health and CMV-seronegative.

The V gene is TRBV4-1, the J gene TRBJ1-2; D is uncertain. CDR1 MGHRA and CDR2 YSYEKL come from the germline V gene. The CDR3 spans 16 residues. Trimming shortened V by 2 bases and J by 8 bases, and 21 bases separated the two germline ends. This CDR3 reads CASSQNPKGESSGYTF. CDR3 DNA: TGCGCCAGCAGCCAAAACCCAAAGGGAGAATCTAGCGGCTACACCTTC.

The DNA of the CDR3 is TGCGCCAGCAGCCTGACTTTGACAGTGCTTCGCGAAAAACTGTTTTTT. Protein: CASSLTLTVLREKLFF. The rearrangement links TRBV4-1 to TRBJ1-4, with D possibly being TRBD1 (5 bases). Per the germline V gene, CDR1 is MGHRA and CDR2 is YSYEKL. This CDR3 has 16 amino acids. Trimming pared 4 bases from V and 8 bases from J, leaving 20 bases between.

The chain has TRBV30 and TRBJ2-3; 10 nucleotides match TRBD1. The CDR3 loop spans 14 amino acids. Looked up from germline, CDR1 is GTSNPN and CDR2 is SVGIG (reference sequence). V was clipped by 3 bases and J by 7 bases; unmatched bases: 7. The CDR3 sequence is CAWSPGQGIHTQYF. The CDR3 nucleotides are TGTGCCTGGAGCCCGGGACAGGGGATCCATACGCAGTATTTT.

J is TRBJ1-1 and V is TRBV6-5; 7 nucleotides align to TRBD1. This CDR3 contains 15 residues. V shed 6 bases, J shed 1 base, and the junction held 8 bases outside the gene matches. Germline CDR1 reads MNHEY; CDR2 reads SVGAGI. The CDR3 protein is CASSRTNRGNTEAFF. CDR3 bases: TGTGCCAGCAGCAGAACCAACAGGGGGAACACTGAAGCTTTCTTT.

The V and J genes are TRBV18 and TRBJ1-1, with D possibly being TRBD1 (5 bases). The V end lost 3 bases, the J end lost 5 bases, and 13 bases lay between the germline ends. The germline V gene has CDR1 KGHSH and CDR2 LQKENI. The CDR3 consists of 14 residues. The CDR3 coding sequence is TGTGCCAGCTCACCCCCCGCCTCAGGGACTGAAGCTTTCTTT. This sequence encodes CASSPPASGTEAFF.

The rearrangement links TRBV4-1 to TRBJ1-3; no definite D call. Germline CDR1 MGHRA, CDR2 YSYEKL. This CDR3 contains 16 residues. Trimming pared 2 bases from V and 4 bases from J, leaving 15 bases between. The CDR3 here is CASSQLSWGEGNTIYF. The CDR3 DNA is TGCGCCAGCAGCCAACTATCTTGGGGAGAAGGAAACACCATATATTTT.

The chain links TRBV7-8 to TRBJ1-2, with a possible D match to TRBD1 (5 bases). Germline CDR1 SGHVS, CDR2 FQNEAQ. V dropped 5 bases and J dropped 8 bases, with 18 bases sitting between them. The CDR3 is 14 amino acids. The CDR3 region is CASSVRGGELGYTF. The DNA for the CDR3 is TGTGCCAGCAGCGTTCGGGGGGGGGAATTAGGCTACACCTTC.

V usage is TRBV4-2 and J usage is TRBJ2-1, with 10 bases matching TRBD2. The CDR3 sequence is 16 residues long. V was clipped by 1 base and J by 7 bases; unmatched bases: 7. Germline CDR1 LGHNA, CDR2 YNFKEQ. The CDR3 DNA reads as TGTGCCAGCAGCCAAGTGGAGCGGGGGGGCCGTAATGAGCAGTTCTTC. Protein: CASSQVERGGRNEQFF.

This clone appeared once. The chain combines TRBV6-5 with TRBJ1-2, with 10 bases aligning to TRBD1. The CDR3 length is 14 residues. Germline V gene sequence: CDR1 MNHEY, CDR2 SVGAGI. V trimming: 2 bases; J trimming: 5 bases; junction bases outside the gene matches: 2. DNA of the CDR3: TGTGCCAGCAGTTACCGGGACAGGGGATATGGCTACACCTTC. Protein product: CASSYRDRGYGYTF.

The CDR3 bases are TGTGCCAGTAGTATAGGACAGGGGCTAAGGGAGCAGTACTTC. Its translation is CASSIGQGLREQYF. The rearrangement joins TRBV19 to TRBJ2-7; 8 bases align to TRBD1. The germline V gene encodes CDR1 LNHDA and CDR2 SQIVND (reference sequence). The CDR3 loop spans 14 amino acids. J gave up 7 bases and V 1 base, and 6 bases lay outside the gene matches. Variable domain in full (rest from reference TRBV19 and TRBJ2-7): DGGITQSPKYLFRKEGQNVTLSCEQNLNHDAMYWYRQDPGQGLRLIYYSQIVNDFQKGDIAEGYSVSREKKESFPLTVTSAQKNPTAFYLCASSIGQGLREQYFGPGTRLTVT.

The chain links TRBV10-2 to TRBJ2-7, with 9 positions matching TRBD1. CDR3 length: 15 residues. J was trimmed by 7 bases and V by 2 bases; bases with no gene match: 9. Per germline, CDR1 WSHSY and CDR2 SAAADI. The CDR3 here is CASSEGDRVPGEQYF. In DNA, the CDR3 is TGCGCCAGCAGTGAGGGGGACAGGGTACCGGGGGAGCAGTACTTC.

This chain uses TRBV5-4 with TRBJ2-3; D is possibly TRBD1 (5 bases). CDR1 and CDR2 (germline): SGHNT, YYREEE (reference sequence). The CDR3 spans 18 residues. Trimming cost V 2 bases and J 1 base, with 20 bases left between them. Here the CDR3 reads CASSFPLGQGEGTDTQYF. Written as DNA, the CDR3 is TGTGCCAGCAGCTTTCCTTTGGGGCAAGGGGAAGGCACAGATACGCAGTATTTT.

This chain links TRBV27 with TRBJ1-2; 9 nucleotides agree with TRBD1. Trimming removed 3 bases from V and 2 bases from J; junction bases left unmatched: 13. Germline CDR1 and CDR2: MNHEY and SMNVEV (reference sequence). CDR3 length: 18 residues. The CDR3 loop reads CASSFNTGTGNINYGYTF. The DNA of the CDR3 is TGTGCCAGCAGTTTTAACACCGGGACAGGGAATATCAACTATGGCTACACCTTC.

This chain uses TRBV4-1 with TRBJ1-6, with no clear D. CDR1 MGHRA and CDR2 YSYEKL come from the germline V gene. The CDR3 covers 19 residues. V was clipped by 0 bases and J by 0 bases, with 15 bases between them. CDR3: CASSQDRLSLYSYNSPLHF. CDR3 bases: TGCGCCAGCAGCCAAGATCGATTAAGTCTCTACTCCTATAATTCACCCCTCCACTTT.

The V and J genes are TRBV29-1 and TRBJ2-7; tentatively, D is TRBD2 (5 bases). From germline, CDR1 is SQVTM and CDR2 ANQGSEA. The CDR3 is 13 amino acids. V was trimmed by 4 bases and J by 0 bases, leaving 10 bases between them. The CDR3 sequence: CSVGRGVSYEQYF. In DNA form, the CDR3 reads TGCAGCGTTGGACGGGGTGTCTCCTACGAGCAGTACTTC.

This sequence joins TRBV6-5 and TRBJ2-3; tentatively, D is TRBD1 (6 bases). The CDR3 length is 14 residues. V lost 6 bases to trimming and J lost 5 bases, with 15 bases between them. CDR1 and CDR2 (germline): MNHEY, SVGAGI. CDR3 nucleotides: TGTGCCAGCAGCTCCAGGGGCTCGGAAGATACGCAGTATTTT. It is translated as CASSSRGSEDTQYF.

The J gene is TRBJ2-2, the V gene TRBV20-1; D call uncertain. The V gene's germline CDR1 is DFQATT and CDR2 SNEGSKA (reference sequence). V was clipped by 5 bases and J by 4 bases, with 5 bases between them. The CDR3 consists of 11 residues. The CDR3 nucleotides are TGCAGTGCTTGGAGCACCGGGGAGCTGTTTTTT. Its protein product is CSAWSTGELFF.

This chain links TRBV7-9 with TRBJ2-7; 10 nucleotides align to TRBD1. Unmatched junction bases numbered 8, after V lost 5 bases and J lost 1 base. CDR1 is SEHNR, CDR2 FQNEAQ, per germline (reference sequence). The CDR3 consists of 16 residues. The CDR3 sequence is CASSTQGQGSSYEQYF. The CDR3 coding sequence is TGTGCCAGCAGCACCCAGGGACAGGGGTCTTCCTACGAGCAGTACTTC.

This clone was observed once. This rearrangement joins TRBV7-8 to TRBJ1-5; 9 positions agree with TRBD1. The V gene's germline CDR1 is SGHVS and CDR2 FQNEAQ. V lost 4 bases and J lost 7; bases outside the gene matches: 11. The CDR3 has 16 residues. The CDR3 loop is CASSSMTGTGYQPQHF. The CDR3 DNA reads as TGTGCCAGCAGCTCCATGACCGGGACAGGGTACCAGCCCCAGCATTTT.

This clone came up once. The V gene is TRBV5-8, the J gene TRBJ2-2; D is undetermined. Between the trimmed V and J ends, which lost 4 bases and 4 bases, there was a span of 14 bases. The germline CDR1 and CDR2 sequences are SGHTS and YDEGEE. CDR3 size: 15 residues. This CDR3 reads CASSITGLPTGELFF. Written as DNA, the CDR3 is TGTGCCAGCAGCATAACCGGGTTACCCACCGGGGAGCTGTTTTTT.

The DNA of the CDR3 is TGTGCCATCGGGGGGCCCAACACAGATACGCAGTATTTT. Its translation is CAIGGPNTDTQYF. J is TRBJ2-3 and V is TRBV25-1; maybe TRBD2 (7 bases). The germline V gene encodes CDR1 MGHDK and CDR2 SYGVNS. The V and J ends lost 10 bases and 2 bases respectively, with 13 bases between them. The CDR3 sequence is 13 residues long.

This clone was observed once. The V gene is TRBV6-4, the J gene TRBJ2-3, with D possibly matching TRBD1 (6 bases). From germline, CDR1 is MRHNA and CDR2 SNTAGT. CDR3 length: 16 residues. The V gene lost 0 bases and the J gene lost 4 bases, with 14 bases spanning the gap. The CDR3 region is CASSDSGAAEPDTQYF. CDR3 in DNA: TGTGCCAGCAGTGACTCGGGGGCGGCAGAGCCAGATACGCAGTATTTT.

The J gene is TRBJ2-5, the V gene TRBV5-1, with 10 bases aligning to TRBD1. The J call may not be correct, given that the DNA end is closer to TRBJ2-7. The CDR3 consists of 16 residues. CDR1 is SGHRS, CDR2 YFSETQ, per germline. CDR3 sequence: CASSGGAGTGAYEQYF. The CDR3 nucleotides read TGCGCCAGCAGCGGGGGGGCCGGGACAGGGGCTTACGAGCAGTACTTC.

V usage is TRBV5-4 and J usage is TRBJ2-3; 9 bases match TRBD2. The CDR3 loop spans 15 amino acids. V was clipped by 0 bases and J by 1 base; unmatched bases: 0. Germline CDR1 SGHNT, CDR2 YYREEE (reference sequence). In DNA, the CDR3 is TGTGCCAGCAGCTTGGTAGCGGGAGGCACAGATACGCAGTATTTT. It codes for CASSLVAGGTDTQYF.